This TCR beta chain appears in the sequencing data of a study of T-cell reconstitution after alpha-beta-depleted transplantation in children. The study's findings and limits: At around two months after transplant, the alpha-beta T cells were reportedly derived from several hundred expanded clones that came from non-depleted graft cells. TCRbeta diversity was high at day 60 in some patients (a result of surviving recipient T cells and thymic progenitors). T-cell counts and diversity were attributed mostly to newly produced T cells one year after transplant.

A library of TCRbeta sequences, prepared with unique molecular identifiers, was generated. One entry per CDR3 protein results from TCRdb running MiXCR on the PCR reads. The sample has about 210,000 distinct CDR3 sequences; approximately 17% are singletons. This clonotype was counted only a few times. Its cognate antigen is unknown. The CDR3 totals 16 residues. The germline CDR1 and CDR2 sequences are SGHRS and YFSETQ. V dropped 4 bases and J dropped 3; count of bases not matched to a gene: 12. Specimen: PBMCs, mostly from graft donor cells, collected 360 days after TCRalphabeta/CD19-depleted stem cell transplant. The chain is built from TRBV5-1 and TRBJ2-7; 8 positions match TRBD1. The origin of this receptor is a male patient aged 2 to 10 who had a stem cell transplant for acute lymphoblastic leukemia, so the T cells may come from the graft donor. The CDR3 protein is CASSPSLGDRSYEQYF. Written as DNA, the CDR3 is TGCGCCAGCAGCCCGTCCCTGGGGGACAGGAGCTACGAGCAGTACTTC.